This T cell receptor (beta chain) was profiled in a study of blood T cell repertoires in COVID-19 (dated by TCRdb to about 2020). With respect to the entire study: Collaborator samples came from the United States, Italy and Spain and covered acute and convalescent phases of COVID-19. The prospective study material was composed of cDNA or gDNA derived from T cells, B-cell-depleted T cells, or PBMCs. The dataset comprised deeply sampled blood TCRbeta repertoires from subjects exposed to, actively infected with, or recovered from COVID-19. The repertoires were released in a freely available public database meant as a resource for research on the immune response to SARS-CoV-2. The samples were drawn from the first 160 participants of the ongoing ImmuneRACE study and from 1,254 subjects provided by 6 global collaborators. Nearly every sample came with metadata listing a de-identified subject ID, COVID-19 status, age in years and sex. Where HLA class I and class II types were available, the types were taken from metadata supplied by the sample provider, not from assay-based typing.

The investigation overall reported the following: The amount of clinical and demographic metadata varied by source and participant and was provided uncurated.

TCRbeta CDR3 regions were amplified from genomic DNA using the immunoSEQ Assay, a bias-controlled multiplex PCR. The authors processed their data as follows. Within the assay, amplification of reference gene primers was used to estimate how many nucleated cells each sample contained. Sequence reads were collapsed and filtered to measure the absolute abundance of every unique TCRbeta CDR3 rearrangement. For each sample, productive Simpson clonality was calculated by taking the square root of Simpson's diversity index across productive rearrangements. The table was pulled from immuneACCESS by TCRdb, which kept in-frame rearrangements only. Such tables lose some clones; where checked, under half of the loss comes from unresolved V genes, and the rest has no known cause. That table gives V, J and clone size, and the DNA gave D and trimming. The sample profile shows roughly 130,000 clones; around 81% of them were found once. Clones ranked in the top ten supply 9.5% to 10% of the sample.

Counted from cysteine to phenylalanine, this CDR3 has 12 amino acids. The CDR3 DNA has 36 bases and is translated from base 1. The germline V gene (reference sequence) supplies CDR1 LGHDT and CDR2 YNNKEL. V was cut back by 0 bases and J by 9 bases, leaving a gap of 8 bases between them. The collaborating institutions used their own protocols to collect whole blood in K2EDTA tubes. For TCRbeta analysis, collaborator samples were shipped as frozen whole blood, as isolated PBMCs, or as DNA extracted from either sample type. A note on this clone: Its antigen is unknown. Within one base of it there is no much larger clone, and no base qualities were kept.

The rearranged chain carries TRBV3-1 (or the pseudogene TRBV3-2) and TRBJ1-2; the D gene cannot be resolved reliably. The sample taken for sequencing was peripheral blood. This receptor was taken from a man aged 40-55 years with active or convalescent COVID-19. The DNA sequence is TGTGCCAGCAGCCAAGAAGATCTAAGCTACACCTTC. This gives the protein CASSQEDLSYTF.